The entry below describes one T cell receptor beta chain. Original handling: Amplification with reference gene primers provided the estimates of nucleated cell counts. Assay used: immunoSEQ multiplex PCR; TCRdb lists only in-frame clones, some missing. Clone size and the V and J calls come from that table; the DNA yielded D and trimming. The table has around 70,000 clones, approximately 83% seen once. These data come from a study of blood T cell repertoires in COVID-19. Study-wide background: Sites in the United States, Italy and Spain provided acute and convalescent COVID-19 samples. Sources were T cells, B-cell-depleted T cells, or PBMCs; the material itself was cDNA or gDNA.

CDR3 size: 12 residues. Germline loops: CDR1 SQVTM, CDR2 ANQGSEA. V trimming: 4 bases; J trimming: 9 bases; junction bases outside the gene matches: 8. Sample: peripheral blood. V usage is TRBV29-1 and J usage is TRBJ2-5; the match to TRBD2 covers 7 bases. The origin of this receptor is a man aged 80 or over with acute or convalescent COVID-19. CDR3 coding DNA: TGCAGCGTTGTTTGGGGAGGGGAGGCCCAGTACTTC. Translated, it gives CSVVWGGEAQYF.